This record concerns one T cell receptor beta chain sequence. Its binding antigen is unknown. Per-nucleotide qualities are absent, and no much larger clonotype sits a single base away. The time point label of this sample denotes: newly diagnosed, previously untreated cHL patient sample. A Miltenyi CD8+ T cell isolation kit was used for magnetic negative selection to purify CD8+ T cells from thawed PBMCs. As a comparison group for the relapsed/refractory trial patients, PBMCs were sequenced from patients with newly diagnosed, previously untreated classical Hodgkin lymphoma. After peripheral blood was drawn into 8 mL Vacutainer Cell Preparation Tubes, PBMCs were isolated by centrifugation and then cryopreserved. Purified CD4+ and CD8+ fractions were prepared only for cases in which an additional PBMC sample was available. Magnetically labelled cells were removed on LS columns in a quadroMACS separator, and the flow-through was collected as the purified fraction.

This specimen belongs to a study of PD-1 blockade in classical Hodgkin lymphoma (dated by TCRdb to 2019 to 2021). With respect to the entire study: The study used TCR beta sequencing and CyTOF to define a peripheral blood immune signature of response to PD-1 blockade in classical Hodgkin lymphoma. The research as a whole found: The study was limited to a single clinical trial cohort, and causes of repertoire differences, possibly disease activity or prior therapy, remained undefined. Baseline TCR diversity was reported to be lower in newly diagnosed patients than in healthy donors, and even lower in relapsed/refractory patients.

The Qiagen DNeasy kit was used to extract genomic DNA both from unsorted PBMCs and from the negatively selected CD4+ and CD8+ fractions. TCR beta CDR3 regions were subjected to amplification by immunoSEQ multiplex PCR with primers that anneal to V and J segments. A synthetic immune receptor repertoire was used to minimize amplification bias, and any remaining bias was removed computationally after sequencing. Per the original workflow: Custom Python scripts were used to quantify repertoire diversity as the Shannon entropy index. Unsorted, CD4+ and CD8+ repertoires were analyzed separately, except for combined analyses in which CD4+ and CD8+ sequences were merged in silico. The clones in this table, taken by TCRdb from immuneACCESS, are in-frame only. Not every clone is retained; where verified, under half of the shortfall comes from an unresolved V gene, and the cause of the rest is unknown. For V, J and clone size, that table is used; D and trimming come from the DNA. Across this sample there are some 9,000 clones, with about 91% seen only once. The ten most abundant clones make up 7% to 8.5% of the sample.

The receptor comes from a human donor with classical Hodgkin lymphoma. The specimen sequenced was CD8+ T cells from blood.

The DNA sequence is given as TGCGCCAGCAGCCAAGATGGAGGGAACACTGAAGCTTTCTTT. This encodes CASSQDGGNTEAFF. This chain joins TRBV4-1 to TRBJ1-1; the D segment cannot be called with confidence. Including cysteine and phenylalanine, the CDR3 has 14 amino acids. Only CDR3 DNA remains: 42 bases, in frame from the first base. CDR1 MGHRA and CDR2 YSYEKL were looked up in the germline V gene. V loses 0 bases of germline sequence and J loses 1 base, and the interval between the two ends is 6 bases.